Each of the 26 T cell receptor beta chains below was sequenced from the same sample in a study of blood T cells in healthy people across ages. A J-beta primer mix and a sample-barcoded 5' primer were used in a second PCR of roughly 6 to 11 cycles. TCRdb re-derived calls from the 5' RACE reads in MiXCR, one entry per CDR3 protein. The repertoire holds about 670,000 distinct CDR3 sequences, 40% to 65% seen once, with roughly 14% in the top ten. Sequenced: blood. The receptor source for this set is an elderly woman in good health.

This clonotype showed up just once. V gene TRBV2 combines with J gene TRBJ2-3; no reliable D call. In germline, CDR1 is SNHLY, CDR2 FYNNEI. The CDR3 is 16 amino acids. The germline V and J ends were trimmed by 6 bases and 0 bases, with 16 bases remaining between them. CDR3 sequence: CASRSRRALSTDTQYF. The CDR3, as DNA: TGTGCCAGCAGGAGTCGACGGGCCCTGAGCACAGATACGCAGTATTTT.

The chain has TRBV29-1 and TRBJ2-7; 7 bases align to TRBD2. The CDR3 has 13 residues. V shed 6 bases and J 1 base; nucleotides not matched to a gene: 6. CDR1 and CDR2 from the germline V gene are SQVTM and ANQGSEA. The CDR3 DNA follows: TGCAGCGTGCGCGCGGGGGAATCCTACGAGCAGTACTTC. It translates to CSVRAGESYEQYF.

The gene calls are TRBV27 and TRBJ1-1; TRBD1 is a possible D gene (5 bases). Germline lookup yields CDR1 MNHEY and CDR2 SMNVEV (reference sequence). V gave up 0 bases and J gave up 10 bases, with 21 bases separating them. This CDR3 contains 16 residues. The CDR3 sequence: CASSLSTVGERRVAFF. As DNA, the CDR3 is TGTGCCAGCAGTTTATCCACAGTGGGGGAGAGGAGGGTAGCTTTCTTT.

A word on this clonotype: A read error may explain this, as a much larger clone is one base away. V and J are TRBV5-1 and TRBJ2-1, with 10 bases identical to TRBD2. The J call is in doubt because the DNA end fits TRBJ2-7 better. This CDR3 is 15 amino acids long. Per germline, CDR1 SGHRS and CDR2 YFSETQ. The CDR3 sequence is CASSSQASGRHEQYF. CDR3 nucleotides: TGCGCCAGCAGCTCCCAGGCTAGCGGGAGACATGAGCAGTACTTC.

A remark on this clonotype: Given a much more abundant clone one base away, this may be a read error. The J gene is TRBJ2-3, the V gene TRBV5-1, with 7 bases identical to TRBD2. CDR1 and CDR2 from the germline V gene are SGHRS and YFSETQ. Unmatched junction bases numbered 8, after V lost 2 bases and J lost 2 bases. The CDR3 is 16 residues long. The CDR3 protein is CASSFPGGAATDTQYF. In DNA, the CDR3 is TGCGCCAGCAGCTTCCCGGGAGGAGCGGCCACAGATACGCAGTATTTT.

The chain uses TRBV7-2 and TRBJ2-7, with D tentatively TRBD2 (5 bases). V was trimmed by 4 bases and J by 8 bases, leaving 15 bases between them. The CDR3 consists of 13 residues. Per the germline V gene, CDR1 is SGHTA and CDR2 is FQGNSA. The CDR3 protein is CASSSAERNQQYF. Written as DNA, the CDR3 is TGTGCCAGCAGCTCCGCCGAGCGGAATCAGCAGTACTTC.

This clonotype was counted ten times or more. The gene calls are TRBV3-1 and TRBJ2-1; 10 nucleotides line up with TRBD2. J gave up 3 bases and V 4 bases, and 0 bases lay outside the gene matches. Germline assignment: CDR1 LGHDT and CDR2 YNNKEL (reference sequence). The CDR3 is 14 residues long. The CDR3 sequence: CASSPSGGYNEQFF. CDR3 sequence (DNA): TGTGCCAGCAGCCCTAGCGGGGGCTACAATGAGCAGTTCTTC.

Concerning this clonotype: Compared with germline, one end of the junction differs, possibly owing to a read error. The CDR3, as DNA: TGTGCCGGCAGTTTGACAGGGGGTTACAATGAGCAGTTCTTC. It is translated as CAGSLTGGYNEQFF. The chain joins TRBV27 to TRBJ2-1, with 9 positions matching TRBD1. CDR1 and CDR2 from the germline V gene are MNHEY and SMNVEV (reference sequence). This CDR3 contains 14 residues.

This clonotype was seen at least ten times. The V call is TRBV2, the J call TRBJ2-1; D is perhaps TRBD1 or TRBD2 (5 bases each). Germline values: CDR1 SNHLY, CDR2 FYNNEI. The ends were cut back, 6 bases at V and 2 bases at J, with 11 bases in the middle. The CDR3 runs 14 residues. DNA of the CDR3: TGTGCCAGCAGGCTCCAGGGAGCCTACAATGAGCAGTTCTTC. It is translated as CASRLQGAYNEQFF.

In this sample, this clonotype turned up many times. The rearrangement uses TRBV12-3 or TRBV12-4 and TRBJ1-5; D unclear. The V gene lost 6 bases and the J gene lost 3 bases, with 9 bases spanning the gap. This CDR3 comprises 13 residues. The CDR3 is CASSHGNNQPQHF. In nucleotides, the CDR3 is TGTGCCAGCAGCCATGGAAACAATCAGCCCCAGCATTTT.

The chain joins TRBV20-1 to TRBJ2-4, with 10 bases identical to TRBD1. The DNA end is more similar to TRBJ2-7, so the J call may be wrong. This CDR3 has 14 residues. From germline, CDR1 is DFQATT and CDR2 SNEGSKA (reference sequence). The CDR3 reads CSAREGQGAYEQYF. In nucleotides, the CDR3 is TGCAGTGCTAGAGAAGGACAGGGGGCCTACGAGCAGTACTTC.

The gene calls are TRBV18 and TRBJ2-7; TRBD2 matches 8 bases. Germline CDR1 reads KGHSH; CDR2 reads LQKENI. V lost 1 base and J lost 2; bases outside the gene matches: 7. The CDR3 runs to 16 residues. The CDR3: CASSPQLRGVPYEQYF. CDR3 in DNA: TGTGCCAGCTCACCACAGTTGCGGGGGGTGCCCTACGAGCAGTACTTC.

The chain links TRBV28 to TRBJ2-1; 12 bases line up with TRBD2. J gave up 9 bases and V 6 bases, and 18 bases lay outside the gene matches. The CDR3 is made up of 18 amino acids. The germline CDR1 and CDR2 sequences are MDHEN and SYDVKM. CDR3 coding DNA: TGTGCCAGCAGCCTCGGGACTAGCGGGCCTGGTCACAATGCTGAGCAGTTCTTC. This sequence encodes CASSLGTSGPGHNAEQFF.

This clonotype appeared a few times. The V call is TRBV13, the J call TRBJ2-1; 14 nucleotides match TRBD2. The CDR3 consists of 16 residues. With V trimmed by 4 bases and J by 4 bases, 3 bases remained unmatched. Germline lookup yields CDR1 PRHDT and CDR2 FYEKMQ (reference sequence). CDR3: CASSSTSGGGYNEQFF. CDR3 in DNA: TGTGCCAGCAGCTCGACTAGCGGGGGGGGATACAATGAGCAGTTCTTC.

The chain combines TRBV3-1 with TRBJ2-4; TRBD1 matches 9 bases. The DNA end favors TRBJ2-5, so the J call may be wrong. Per the germline V gene, CDR1 is LGHDT and CDR2 is YNNKEL (reference sequence). This CDR3 comprises 16 residues. The CDR3 nucleotides are TGTGCCAGCAACACCCGGGACAGGGATATCGGGGAGACCCAGTACTTC. It codes for CASNTRDRDIGETQYF.

As to this clonotype: This could be a read error, since a much larger clone is one nucleotide away. V is TRBV27 and J is TRBJ1-2; perhaps TRBD1 as D (5 bases). The germline V gene has CDR1 MNHEY and CDR2 SMNVEV (reference sequence). The CDR3 totals 14 residues. The CDR3 DNA reads as TGTGCCGGCAGTCCAACGACAGTGAACTATGGCTACACCTTC. Its translation: CAGSPTTVNYGYTF.

This clonotype has ten or more counts. The J gene is TRBJ2-3, the V gene TRBV9; 9 bases agree with TRBD2. Germline trimming cut 6 bases from V and 2 bases from J; bases unmatched to any gene: 7. CDR1 and CDR2 from the germline V gene are SGDLS and YYNGEE. CDR3 size: 15 residues. The CDR3 spells CASMPSGIYTDTQYF. CDR3 DNA: TGTGCCAGCATGCCTAGCGGGATATACACAGATACGCAGTATTTT.

The chain is built from TRBV5-1 and TRBJ1-2, with no clear D. Deletions cut 2 bases from V and 0 bases from J, with 11 bases between. Germline CDR1 SGHRS, CDR2 YFSETQ. This CDR3 spans 15 amino acids. DNA for the CDR3: TGCGCCAGCAGCTTTTTCACGGGAGCTAACTATGGCTACACCTTC. Its translation is CASSFFTGANYGYTF.

The chain joins TRBV7-2 to TRBJ1-2; 8 bases fit TRBD1. The CDR3 covers 17 residues. CDR1 and CDR2 (germline): SGHTA, FQGNSA. After removal of 4 bases from V and 5 bases from J, the junction contained 15 bases not matched to a gene. CDR3 loop: CASSSLVDRDFLYGYTF. CDR3 bases: TGTGCCAGCAGCTCGTTGGTGGACAGGGATTTCCTTTATGGCTACACCTTC. The full variable domain, in which reference TRBV7-2 and TRBJ1-2 provide the parts outside the CDR3, is GAGVSQSPSNKVTEKGKDVELRCDPISGHTALYWYRQSLGQGLEFLIYFQGNSAPDKSGLPSDRFSAERTGGSVSTLTIQRTQQEDSAVYLCASSSLVDRDFLYGYTFGSGTRLTVV.

The V call is TRBV12-3 or TRBV12-4, the J call TRBJ1-5, with TRBD1 matching over 11 bases. The CDR3 has 15 amino acids. With V trimmed by 10 bases and J by 0 bases, 5 bases remained unmatched. The CDR3 loop is CATGTGGSSNQPQHF. CDR3 coding DNA: TGTGCCACCGGGACAGGGGGTTCTAGCAATCAGCCCCAGCATTTT.

This clonotype appeared a single time. At one of its ends the junction is not consistent with the germline gene, which may arise from a read error. This sequence joins TRBV25-1 and TRBJ1-5; weak D call: TRBD1 (6 bases). This CDR3 has 16 amino acids. The germline gives CDR1 MGHDK, CDR2 SYGVNS. The chain's CDR3 is CASSEGAGAPNPPRHF. CDR3 in DNA: TGTGCCAGCAGTGAGGGGGCGGGGGCTCCCAATCCGCCCCGGCATTTT.

This clonotype turned up a few times. The chain recombines TRBV5-1 with TRBJ1-2; TRBD1 aligns across 9 bases. This CDR3 contains 14 residues. The junction had 7 bases not matched to a gene; V was cut back by 4 bases and J by 6 bases. Germline lookup yields CDR1 SGHRS and CDR2 YFSETQ. In nucleotides, the CDR3 is TGCGCCAGCAGCCTCTACACAGGGGGCAATGGCTACACCTTC. Translated, it gives CASSLYTGGNGYTF. Combining the CDR3 with reference TRBV5-1 and TRBJ1-2 gives the whole variable domain KAGVTQTPRYLIKTRGQQVTLSCSPISGHRSVSWYQQTPGQGLQFLFEYFSETQRNKGNFPGRFSGRQFSNSRSEMNVSTLELGDSALYLCASSLYTGGNGYTFGSGTRLTVV.

The chain uses TRBV28 and TRBJ2-7; 8 positions agree with TRBD1. The CDR3 covers 14 residues. Germline CDR1 MDHEN, CDR2 SYDVKM. The ends lost 6 bases at V and 0 bases at J; junction bases unmatched: 4. The CDR3 reads CASRRTGLSYEQYF. The CDR3, as DNA: TGTGCCAGCAGGCGGACAGGGCTCTCCTACGAGCAGTACTTC.

J is TRBJ2-4 and V is TRBV5-1; no clear D. TRBJ2-5 matches the DNA end more closely, so the J call is doubtful. This CDR3 comprises 15 residues. Germline V gene lookup returns CDR1 SGHRS and CDR2 YFSETQ. CDR3 loop: CASSFGNGFQETQYF. CDR3 sequence (DNA): TGCGCCAGCAGCTTCGGAAACGGGTTCCAAGAGACCCAGTACTTC.

The chain combines TRBV18 with TRBJ2-7, with D possibly matching TRBD1 (6 bases). The CDR3 consists of 12 residues. From germline, CDR1 is KGHSH and CDR2 LQKENI. Trimming removed 8 bases from V and 4 bases from J, with 12 bases in between. CDR3 sequence: CASAGVGYEQYF. CDR3 DNA: TGTGCCAGCGCAGGGGTAGGGTACGAGCAGTACTTC.

The V gene is TRBV3-1, the J gene TRBJ1-1, with D perhaps TRBD1 (5 bases). CDR1 LGHDT and CDR2 YNNKEL come from the germline V gene (reference sequence). This CDR3 contains 13 residues. V lost 1 base and J lost 7, with 10 bases in between. Here the CDR3 DNA reads TGTGCCAGCAGCCAAGTAGGCAGGGATGAAGCTTTCTTT. This encodes CASSQVGRDEAFF.